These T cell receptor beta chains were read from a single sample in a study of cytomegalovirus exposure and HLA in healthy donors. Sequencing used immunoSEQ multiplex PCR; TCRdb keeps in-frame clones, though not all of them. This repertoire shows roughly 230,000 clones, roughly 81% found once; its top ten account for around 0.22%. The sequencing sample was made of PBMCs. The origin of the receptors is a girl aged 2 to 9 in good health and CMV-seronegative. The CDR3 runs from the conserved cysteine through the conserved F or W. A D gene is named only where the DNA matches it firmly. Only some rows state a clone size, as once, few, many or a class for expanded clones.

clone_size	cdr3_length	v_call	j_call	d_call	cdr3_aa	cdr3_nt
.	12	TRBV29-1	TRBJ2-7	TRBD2	CSTIRGDYEQYF	TGCAGCACTATACGGGGGGACTACGAGCAGTACTTC
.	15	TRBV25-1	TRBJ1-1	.	CASSEYRGRNTEAFF	TGTGCCAGCAGTGAATATAGGGGCCGGAACACTGAAGCTTTCTTT
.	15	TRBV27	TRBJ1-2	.	CASSLKGGANYGYTF	TGTGCCAGCAGTTTAAAGGGAGGGGCTAACTATGGCTACACCTTC
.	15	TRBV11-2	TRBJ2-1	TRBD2	CASSLRLAGENEQFF	TGTGCCAGCAGCTTACGACTAGCGGGGGAAAATGAGCAGTTCTTC
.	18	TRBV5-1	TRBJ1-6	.	CASSLAQSAGVENSPLHF	TGCGCCAGCAGCTTGGCCCAGTCCGCAGGGGTTGAGAATTCACCCCTCCACTTT
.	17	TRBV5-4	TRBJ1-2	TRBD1	CASSSPLPDRVESGYTF	TGTGCCAGCAGCTCCCCACTTCCGGACAGGGTTGAGTCTGGCTACACCTTC
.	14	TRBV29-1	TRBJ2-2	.	CSVEAPPRAGELFF	TGCAGCGTTGAAGCTCCTCCGCGTGCCGGGGAGCTGTTTTTT
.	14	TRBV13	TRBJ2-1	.	CASTGGLSYNEQFF	TGTGCCAGCACCGGGGGGCTATCCTACAATGAGCAGTTCTTC
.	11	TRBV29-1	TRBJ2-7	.	CSVVESYEQYF	TGCAGCGTTGTGGAGTCTTACGAGCAGTACTTC
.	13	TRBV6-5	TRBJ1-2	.	CASSYSAVYGYTF	TGTGCCAGCAGTTACTCGGCTGTCTATGGCTACACCTTC
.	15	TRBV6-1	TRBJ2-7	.	CASSEWRASAYEQYF	TGTGCCAGCAGTGAATGGAGGGCATCGGCCTACGAGCAGTACTTC
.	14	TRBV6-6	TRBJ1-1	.	CASTGTGSNTEAFF	TGTGCCAGCACAGGCACAGGGTCAAACACTGAAGCTTTCTTT
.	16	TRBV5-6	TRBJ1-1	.	CASSYLVGGANTEAFF	TGTGCCAGCAGCTACTTGGTCGGGGGTGCGAACACTGAAGCTTTCTTT
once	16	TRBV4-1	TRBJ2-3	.	CASSQGTKHSTDTQYF	TGCGCCAGCAGCCAAGGGACTAAGCATAGCACAGATACGCAGTATTTT
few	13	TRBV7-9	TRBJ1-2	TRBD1	CASSQGAGYGYTF	TGTGCCAGCAGCCAGGGGGCCGGGTATGGCTACACCTTC
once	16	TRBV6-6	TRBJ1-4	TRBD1	CASRTGQGTGDEKLFF	TGTGCCAGCAGAACGGGACAGGGGACGGGCGATGAAAAACTGTTTTTT
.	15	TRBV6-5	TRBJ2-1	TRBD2	CASSPLAGGRNEQFF	TGTGCCAGCAGTCCCCTGGCGGGGGGGCGAAATGAGCAGTTCTTC
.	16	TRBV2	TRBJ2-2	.	CASSSQGSANTGELFF	TGTGCCAGCAGCTCTCAGGGGTCTGCGAACACCGGGGAGCTGTTTTTT
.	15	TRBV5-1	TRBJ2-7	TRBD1	CASSLYPGQGYEQYF	TGCGCCAGCAGCTTGTATCCGGGACAGGGGTACGAGCAGTACTTC
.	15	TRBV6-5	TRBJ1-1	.	CASRIRGGVGQEAFF	TGTGCCAGCAGAATACGGGGAGGGGTCGGACAAGAAGCTTTCTTT
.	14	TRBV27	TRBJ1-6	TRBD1	CASSFYRGDSPLHF	TGTGCCAGCAGTTTTTACAGGGGCGATTCACCCCTCCACTTT
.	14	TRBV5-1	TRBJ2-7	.	CASSPGIPTYEQYF	TGCGCCAGCAGCCCCGGGATACCTACCTACGAGCAGTACTTC
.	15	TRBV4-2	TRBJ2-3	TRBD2	CASSQRTSGKGTQYF	TGTGCCAGCAGCCAACGGACTAGCGGAAAGGGTACGCAGTATTTT
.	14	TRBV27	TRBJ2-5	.	CASVPRFGGETQYF	TGTGCCAGCGTTCCCCGATTCGGGGGAGAGACCCAGTACTTC
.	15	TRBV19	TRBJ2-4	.	CASSISRGVENIQYF	TGTGCCAGTAGTATATCGCGGGGAGTGGAAAACATTCAGTACTTC
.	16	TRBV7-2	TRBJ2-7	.	CASSFPRGGVYDEQYF	TGTGCCAGCAGCTTCCCTAGAGGAGGAGTTTACGACGAGCAGTACTTC
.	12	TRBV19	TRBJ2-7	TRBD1	CASSVQGYEQYF	TGTGCCAGTAGTGTACAGGGGTACGAGCAGTACTTC
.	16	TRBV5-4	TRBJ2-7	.	CASSFSIPVADYEQYF	TGTGCCAGCAGCTTTTCGATACCCGTGGCGGACTACGAGCAGTACTTC
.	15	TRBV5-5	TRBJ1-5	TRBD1	CASSLGGGQDQPQHF	TGTGCCAGCAGCTTGGGAGGGGGCCAGGATCAGCCCCAGCATTTT
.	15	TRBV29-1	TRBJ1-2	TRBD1	CSVDPGTGSSYGYTF	TGCAGCGTTGACCCCGGGACAGGGTCCTCCTATGGCTATACCTTC
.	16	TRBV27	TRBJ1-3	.	CASSLYGGSFGDTIYF	TGTGCCAGCAGTTTATATGGGGGCAGTTTTGGAGACACCATATATTTT
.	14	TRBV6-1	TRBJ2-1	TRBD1	CASSDGTGGNEQFF	TGTGCCAGCAGTGATGGGACAGGGGGCAATGAGCAGTTCTTC
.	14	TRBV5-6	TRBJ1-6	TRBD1	CASSRDRGHSPLHF	TGTGCCAGCAGCCGGGACAGGGGACATTCACCCCTCCACTTT
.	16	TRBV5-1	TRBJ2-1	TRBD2	CASSLVASGRSNEQFF	TGCGCCAGCAGCTTGGTGGCTAGCGGGAGGTCCAATGAGCAGTTCTTC
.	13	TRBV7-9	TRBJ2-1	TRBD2	CASSSSGADEQFF	TGTGCCAGCAGCTCTAGCGGGGCGGATGAGCAGTTCTTC
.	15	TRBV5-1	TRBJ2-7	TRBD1	CASSLGQGSSYEQYF	TGCGCCAGCAGCTTGGGACAGGGATCATCCTACGAGCAGTACTTC
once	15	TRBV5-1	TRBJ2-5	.	CASSLTGLSGETQYF	TGCGCCAGCAGCTTGACGGGGCTTAGCGGAGAGACCCAGTACTTC
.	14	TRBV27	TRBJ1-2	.	CASSLSIQSYGYTF	TGTGCCAGCAGTTTATCGATACAGTCCTATGGCTACACCTTC
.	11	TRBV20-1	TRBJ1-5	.	CSASRDQPQHF	TGCAGTGCTAGTAGAGATCAGCCCCAGCATTTT
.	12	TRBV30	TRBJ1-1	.	CAWSVILTEAFF	TGTGCCTGGAGTGTAATCTTGACTGAAGCTTTCTTT
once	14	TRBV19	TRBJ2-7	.	CASKENSGTYEQYF	TGTGCCAGTAAAGAGAACAGCGGAACCTACGAGCAGTACTTC
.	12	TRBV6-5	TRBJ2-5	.	CASSYLRETQYF	TGTGCCAGCAGTTACCTAAGAGAGACCCAGTACTTC
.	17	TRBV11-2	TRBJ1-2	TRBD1	CASSLGQGAKANYGYTF	TGTGCCAGCAGCTTAGGACAGGGGGCTAAGGCTAACTATGGCTACACCTTC
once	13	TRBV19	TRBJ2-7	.	CASRGGRGYEQYF	TGTGCCAGTCGAGGGGGAAGGGGTTACGAGCAGTACTTC
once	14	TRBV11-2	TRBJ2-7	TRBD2	CASSLGTSAYEQYF	TGTGCCAGCAGCTTAGGGACTAGCGCCTACGAGCAGTACTTC
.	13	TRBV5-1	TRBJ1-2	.	CASSSSQGDGYTF	TGCGCCAGCAGCTCTTCACAGGGAGATGGCTACACCTTC
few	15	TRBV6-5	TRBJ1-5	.	CASSYSQSITQPQHF	TGTGCCAGCAGTTACTCCCAGTCCATCACGCAGCCCCAGCATTTT
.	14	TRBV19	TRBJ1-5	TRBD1	CASSTGQGYQPQHF	TGTGCCAGTAGTACCGGACAGGGATATCAGCCCCAGCATTTT
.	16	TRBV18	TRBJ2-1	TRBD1	CASSPLGTGTYNEQFF	TGTGCCAGCTCCCCCCTAGGGACAGGGACCTACAATGAGCAGTTCTTC
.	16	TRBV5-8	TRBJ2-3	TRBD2	CASSPGGRRWADTQYF	TGTGCCAGCAGTCCGGGGGGGAGACGTTGGGCAGATACGCAGTATTTT